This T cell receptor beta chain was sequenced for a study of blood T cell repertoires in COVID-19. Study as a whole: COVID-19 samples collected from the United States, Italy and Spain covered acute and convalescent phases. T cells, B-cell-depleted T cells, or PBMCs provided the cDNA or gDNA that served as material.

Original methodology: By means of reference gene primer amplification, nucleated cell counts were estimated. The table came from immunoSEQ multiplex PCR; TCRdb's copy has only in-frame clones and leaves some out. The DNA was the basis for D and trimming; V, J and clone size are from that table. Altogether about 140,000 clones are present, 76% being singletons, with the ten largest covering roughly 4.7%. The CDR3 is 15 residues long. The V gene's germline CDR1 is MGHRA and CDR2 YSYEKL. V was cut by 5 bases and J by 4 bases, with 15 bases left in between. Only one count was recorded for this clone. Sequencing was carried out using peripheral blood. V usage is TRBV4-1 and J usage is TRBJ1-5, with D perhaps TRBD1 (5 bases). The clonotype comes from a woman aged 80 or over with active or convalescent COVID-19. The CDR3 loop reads CASSAMSGGNQPQHF. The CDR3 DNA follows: TGCGCCAGCAGCGCCATGAGTGGGGGGAATCAGCCCCAGCATTTT.